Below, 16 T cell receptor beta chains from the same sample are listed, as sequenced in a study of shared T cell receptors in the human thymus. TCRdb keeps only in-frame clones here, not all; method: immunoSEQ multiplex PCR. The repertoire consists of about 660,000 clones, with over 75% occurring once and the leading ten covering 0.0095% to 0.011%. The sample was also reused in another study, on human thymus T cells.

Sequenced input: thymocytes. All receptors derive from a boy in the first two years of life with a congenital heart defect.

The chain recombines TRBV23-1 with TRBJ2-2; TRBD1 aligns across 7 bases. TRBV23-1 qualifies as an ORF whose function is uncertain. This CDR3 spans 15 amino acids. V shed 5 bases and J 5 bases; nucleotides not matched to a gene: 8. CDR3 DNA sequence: TGCGCCAGCAGTGAGAGACAGGGAAAAACCGGGGAGCTGTTTTTT. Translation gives CASSERQGKTGELFF.

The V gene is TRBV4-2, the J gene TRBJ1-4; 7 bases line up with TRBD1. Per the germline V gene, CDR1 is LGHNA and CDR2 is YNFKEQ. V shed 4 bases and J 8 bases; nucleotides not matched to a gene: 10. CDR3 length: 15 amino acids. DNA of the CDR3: TGTGCCAGCAGCCCCCGTAAGGGGGCGTTGGAAAAACTGTTTTTT. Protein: CASSPRKGALEKLFF.

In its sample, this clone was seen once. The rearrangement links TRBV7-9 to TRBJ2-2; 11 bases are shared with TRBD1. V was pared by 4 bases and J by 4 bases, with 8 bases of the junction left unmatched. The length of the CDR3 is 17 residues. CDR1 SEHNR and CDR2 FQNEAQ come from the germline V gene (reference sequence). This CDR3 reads CASSSESGTGGTGELFF. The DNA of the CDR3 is TGTGCCAGCAGCTCCGAGTCGGGGACAGGGGGCACCGGGGAGCTGTTTTTT.

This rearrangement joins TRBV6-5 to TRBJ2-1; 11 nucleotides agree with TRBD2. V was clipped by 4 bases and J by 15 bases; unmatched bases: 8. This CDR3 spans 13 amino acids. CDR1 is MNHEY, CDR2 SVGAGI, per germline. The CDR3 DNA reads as TGTGCCAGCAGTTCCCTAACTAGCGGGGGTACGTTCTTC. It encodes CASSSLTSGGTFF.

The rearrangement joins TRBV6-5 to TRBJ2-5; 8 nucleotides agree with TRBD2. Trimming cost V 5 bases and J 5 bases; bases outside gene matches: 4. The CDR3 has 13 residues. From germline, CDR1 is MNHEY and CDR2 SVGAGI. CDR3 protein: CASSPPSGETQYF. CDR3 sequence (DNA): TGTGCCAGCAGTCCGCCTAGCGGGGAGACCCAGTACTTC.

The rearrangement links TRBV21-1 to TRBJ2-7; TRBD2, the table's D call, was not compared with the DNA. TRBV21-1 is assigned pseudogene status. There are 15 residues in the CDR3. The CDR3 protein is CASGGRPGLAGARYF. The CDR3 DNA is TGTGCCAGTGGGGGGAGACCGGGACTAGCGGGAGCCCGGTACTTC.

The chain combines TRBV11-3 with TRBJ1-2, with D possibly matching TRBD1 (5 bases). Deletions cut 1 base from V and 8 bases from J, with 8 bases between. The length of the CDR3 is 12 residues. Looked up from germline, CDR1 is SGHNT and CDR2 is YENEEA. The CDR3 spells CASSLGRGGYTF. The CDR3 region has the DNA TGTGCCAGCAGCTTAGGTAGGGGCGGCTACACCTTC.

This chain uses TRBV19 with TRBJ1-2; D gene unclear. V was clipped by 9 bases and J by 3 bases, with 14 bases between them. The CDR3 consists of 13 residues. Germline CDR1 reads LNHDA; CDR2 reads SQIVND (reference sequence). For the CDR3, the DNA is TGTGCCAGGGAATCGACCCGGGACTATGGCTACACCTTC. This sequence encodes CARESTRDYGYTF.

CDR3 nucleotide sequence: TGCGCCAGCAGCCCCCATAATACAGGGGAGGATGGCTACACCTTC. This translates into CASSPHNTGEDGYTF. The rearrangement joins TRBV4-3 to TRBJ1-2, with TRBD1 matching over 7 bases. Germline CDR1 and CDR2: LGHNA and YSLEER. The CDR3 consists of 15 residues. Trimming at V came to 4 bases and at J to 6 bases, leaving 11 bases not matched to a gene.

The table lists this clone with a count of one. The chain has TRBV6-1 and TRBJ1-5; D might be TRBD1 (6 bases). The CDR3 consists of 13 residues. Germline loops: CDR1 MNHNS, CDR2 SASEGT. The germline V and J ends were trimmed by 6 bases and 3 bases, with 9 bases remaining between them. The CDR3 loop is CASRGDNNQPQHF. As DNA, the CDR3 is TGTGCCAGCAGGGGGGACAACAATCAGCCCCAGCATTTT.

The CDR3 DNA is TGTGCCAGTAGTGGCGGGACCCACAATGGGTCCAAAAACATTCAGTACTTC. This sequence encodes CASSGGTHNGSKNIQYF. This chain connects TRBV19 to TRBJ2-4; D might be TRBD2 (6 bases). The V end was cut by 5 bases, the J end by 2 bases, with 19 bases between. The CDR3 spans 17 residues. CDR1 and CDR2 (germline): LNHDA, SQIVND (reference sequence).

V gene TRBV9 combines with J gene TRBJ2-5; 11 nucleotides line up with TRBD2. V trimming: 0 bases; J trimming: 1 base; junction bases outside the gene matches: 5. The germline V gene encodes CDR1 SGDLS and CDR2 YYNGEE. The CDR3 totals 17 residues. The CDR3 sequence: CASSVEGGLAAQETQYF. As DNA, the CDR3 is TGTGCCAGCAGCGTAGAGGGGGGACTAGCGGCCCAAGAGACCCAGTACTTC.

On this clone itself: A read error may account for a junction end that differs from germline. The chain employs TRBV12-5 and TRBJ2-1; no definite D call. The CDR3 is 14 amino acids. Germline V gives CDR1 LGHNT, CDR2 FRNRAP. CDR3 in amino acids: CARGFNSSYNEQFF. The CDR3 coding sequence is TGTGCTAGGGGTTTTAATAGCTCCTACAATGAGCAGTTCTTC.

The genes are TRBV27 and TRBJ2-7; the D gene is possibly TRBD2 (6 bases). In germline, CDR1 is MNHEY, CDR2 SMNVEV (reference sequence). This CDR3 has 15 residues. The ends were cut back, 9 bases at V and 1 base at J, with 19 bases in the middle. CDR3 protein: CASLTRRGISYEQYF. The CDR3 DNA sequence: TGTGCCAGTCTAACCAGACGGGGGATATCCTACGAGCAGTACTTC.

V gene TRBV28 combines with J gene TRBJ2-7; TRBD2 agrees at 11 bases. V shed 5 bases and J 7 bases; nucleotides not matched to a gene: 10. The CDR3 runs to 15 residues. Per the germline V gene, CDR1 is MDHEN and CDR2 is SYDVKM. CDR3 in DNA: TGTGCCAGCAGTCCCCGTAGCGGGAGGGCCGGTGAGCAGTACTTC. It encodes CASSPRSGRAGEQYF.

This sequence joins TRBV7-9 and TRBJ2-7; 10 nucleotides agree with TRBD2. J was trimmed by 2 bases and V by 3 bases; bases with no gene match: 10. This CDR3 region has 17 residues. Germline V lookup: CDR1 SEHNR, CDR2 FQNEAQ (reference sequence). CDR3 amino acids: CASSLGQREGGAYEQYF. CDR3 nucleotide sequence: TGTGCCAGCAGCTTGGGGCAGCGGGAGGGCGGCGCCTACGAGCAGTACTTC. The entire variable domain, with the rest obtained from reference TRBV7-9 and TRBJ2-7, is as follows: DTGVSQNPRHKITKRGQNVTFRCDPISEHNRLYWYRQTLGQGPEFLTYFQNEAQLEKSRLLSDRFSAERPKGSFSTLEIQRTEQGDSAMYLCASSLGQREGGAYEQYFGPGTRLTVT.